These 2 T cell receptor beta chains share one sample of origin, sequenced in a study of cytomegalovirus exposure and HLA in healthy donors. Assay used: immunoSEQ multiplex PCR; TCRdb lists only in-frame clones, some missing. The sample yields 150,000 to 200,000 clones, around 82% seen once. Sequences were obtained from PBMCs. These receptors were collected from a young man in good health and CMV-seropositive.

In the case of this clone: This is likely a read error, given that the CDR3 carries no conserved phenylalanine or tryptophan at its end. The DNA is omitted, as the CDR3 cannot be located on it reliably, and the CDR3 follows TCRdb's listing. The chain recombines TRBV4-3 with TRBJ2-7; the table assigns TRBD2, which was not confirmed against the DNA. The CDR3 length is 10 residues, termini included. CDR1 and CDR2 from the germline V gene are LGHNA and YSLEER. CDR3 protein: CASSQELGRD.

This CDR3 reads CASSRVGQAGNQPQHF. DNA of the CDR3: TGTGCCAGCAGCCGCGTGGGACAGGCCGGCAATCAGCCCCAGCATTTT. V gene TRBV5-5 combines with J gene TRBJ1-5; 8 nucleotides line up with TRBD1. J gave up 2 bases and V 4 bases, and 8 bases lay outside the gene matches. CDR1 and CDR2 (germline): SGHKS, YYEKEE (reference sequence). The CDR3 consists of 16 residues.